These T cell receptor beta chains were read from a single sample in a study of regulatory T cells in long-lasting Graves disease. One entry per CDR3 protein results from TCRdb running MiXCR on the multiplex PCR reads. The data contain 650,000 to 850,000 distinct CDR3 sequences, 30% of them singletons. The sample here was peripheral blood mononuclear cells (PBMCs), taken when the disease was refractory, from a patient treated with antithyroid drugs. The receptors originated from a female donor with Graves disease. CDR3s include the opening cysteine and the closing phenylalanine or tryptophan. A D gene is named only where the DNA matches it firmly. A clone size is listed for some rows: how often the clone was seen (once, few, many), or a class if it is expanded.

j_gene | d_gene | v_gene | abundance | CDR3aa | CDR3nt
TRBJ1-1 | NA | TRBV2 | many | CASHPVKFGGTEAFF | TGTGCCAGCCATCCCGTTAAGTTTGGTGGCACTGAAGCTTTCTTT
TRBJ1-5 | NA | TRBV9 | NA | CASSVGGRDQPQHF | TGTGCCAGCAGCGTAGGTGGCAGGGATCAGCCCCAGCATTTT
TRBJ2-7 | NA | TRBV6-1 | few | CASRRSLISYEQYF | TGTGCCAGCAGGAGAAGCCTGATCTCCTACGAGCAGTACTTC
TRBJ2-5 | NA | TRBV27 | few | CASSSSRASRRETQYF | TGTGCCAGCTCTTCCTCCCGGGCTAGTCGGCGAGAGACCCAGTACTTC
TRBJ1-2 | TRBD1 | TRBV29-1 | NA | CSVVGGQRLYRPNGYTF | TGCAGCGTTGTAGGGGGACAGCGTTTATACCGGCCTAATGGCTACACCTTC
TRBJ1-5 | NA | TRBV4-2 | NA | CASSQEPVGDQPQHF | TGTGCCAGCAGCCAAGAACCGGTTGGCGATCAGCCCCAGCATTTT
TRBJ2-1 | NA | TRBV6-1 | NA | CASSATRRDDEQFF | TGTGCCAGCAGTGCCACGAGGCGAGACGATGAGCAGTTCTTC
TRBJ2-7 | NA | TRBV6-5 | few | CASSLAGDPSYEQYF | TGTGCCAGCAGTTTAGCAGGGGACCCCTCCTACGAGCAGTACTTC
TRBJ2-3 | NA | TRBV6-1 | NA | CASSEVAREGAQYF | TGTGCCAGCAGTGAAGTAGCCAGGGAAGGGGCGCAGTATTTT
TRBJ1-5 | TRBD1 | TRBV28 | many | CASSLERQGERGQPQHF | TGTGCCAGCAGTTTGGAACGACAGGGGGAGAGGGGCCAGCCCCAGCATTTT
TRBJ2-5 | TRBD2 | TRBV5-6 | few | CASSAGLAGGKQYF | TGTGCCAGCAGCGCGGGACTAGCGGGAGGGAAGCAGTACTTC
TRBJ1-5 | TRBD1 | TRBV20-1 | NA | CSAGTGAQPQHF | TGCAGTGCCGGGACAGGGGCCCAGCCCCAGCATTTT
TRBJ1-6 | TRBD1 | TRBV7-9 | few | CASSPGTGDNSPLHF | TGTGCCAGCAGCCCCGGGACAGGAGATAATTCACCCCTCCACTTT
TRBJ1-2 | NA | TRBV15 | NA | CATSRDARDYGYTF | TGTGCCACCAGCAGAGATGCGAGGGACTATGGCTACACCTTC
TRBJ1-6 | TRBD1 | TRBV20-1 | few | CSARGTGSSPLHF | TGCAGTGCTAGAGGGACAGGGAGTTCACCCCTCCACTTT
TRBJ1-2 | NA | TRBV6-5 | few | CASSFTAKYGYTF | TGTGCCAGCAGTTTTACAGCGAAATATGGCTACACCTTC
TRBJ1-1 | TRBD1 | TRBV6-1 | few | CASSPVTGPEAFF | TGTGCCAGCAGTCCGGTGACAGGGCCTGAAGCTTTCTTT
TRBJ1-5 | TRBD1 | TRBV20-1 | few | CSANRDRGYSNQPQHF | TGCAGTGCTAACCGGGACAGGGGATATAGCAATCAGCCCCAGCATTTT
TRBJ1-1 | TRBD1 | TRBV10-3 | NA | CAISEGWTGVEDTEAFF | TGTGCCATCAGTGAAGGGTGGACAGGGGTGGAAGACACTGAAGCTTTCTTT
TRBJ2-3 | TRBD2 | TRBV20-1 | NA | CSARDSGDGDYSGTDTQYF | TGCAGTGCTAGAGACTCCGGTGATGGGGACTACTCTGGCACAGATACGCAGTATTTT
TRBJ1-6 | TRBD1 | TRBV7-9 | NA | CASSLRDSINSPLHF | TGTGCCAGCAGCCTACGGGACAGCATTAATTCACCCCTCCACTTT
TRBJ2-7 | TRBD2 | TRBV20-1 | few | CSARDRTSDSYEQYF | TGCAGTGCTAGAGATCGGACTAGCGATTCCTACGAGCAGTACTTC
TRBJ1-2 | TRBD1 | TRBV2 | many | CASAQGAGGYTF | TGTGCCAGCGCACAGGGGGCAGGAGGCTACACCTTC
TRBJ1-2 | TRBD1 | TRBV6-1 | many | CASSNPGTALYGYTF | TGTGCCAGCAGCAACCCCGGGACAGCACTCTATGGCTACACCTTC
TRBJ1-1 | NA | TRBV7-9 | NA | CASSRTPGMNTEAFF | TGTGCCAGCAGCCGAACCCCAGGGATGAACACTGAAGCTTTCTTT
TRBJ2-2 | TRBD2 | TRBV12-5 | few | CASGLGLAGTGELFF | TGTGCTAGTGGTCTCGGACTAGCGGGGACCGGGGAGCTGTTTTTT
TRBJ2-7 | NA | TRBV6-1 | few | CASRHSGEQYF | TGTGCCAGCAGGCATAGCGGCGAGCAGTACTTC
TRBJ1-2 | TRBD1 | TRBV7-9 | few | CASSLAGGATDGYTF | TGTGCCAGCAGCTTGGCAGGGGGCGCGACGGATGGCTACACCTTC
TRBJ2-6 | NA | TRBV12-3/TRBV12-4 | NA | CASSLPRDSGANVLTF | TGTGCCAGCAGTTTACCCAGAGACTCTGGGGCCAACGTCCTGACTTTC
TRBJ2-7 | NA | TRBV5-6 | NA | CASSLEGIGAYEQYF | TGTGCCAGCAGCTTGGAGGGGATCGGCGCCTACGAGCAGTACTTC
TRBJ1-6 | NA | TRBV28 | few | CASVLGTNSPLHF | TGTGCCAGCGTACTCGGGACCAATTCACCCCTCCACTTT
TRBJ2-5 | NA | TRBV5-6 | NA | CASSHRELAVVVETQYF | TGTGCCAGCAGCCACAGGGAATTAGCCGTCGTGGTGGAGACCCAGTACTTC
TRBJ1-5 | TRBD1 | TRBV2 | many | CASSPGTGYASNQPQHF | TGTGCCAGCAGCCCAGGGACAGGGTATGCGAGCAATCAGCCCCAGCATTTT
TRBJ1-2 | TRBD1 | TRBV9 | few | CASSADVTGIDGYTF | TGTGCCAGCAGCGCGGATGTGACAGGGATCGATGGCTACACCTTC
TRBJ1-4 | NA | TRBV27 | NA | CASSFSTVSNEKLFF | TGTGCCAGCAGTTTCTCGACAGTCTCTAATGAAAAACTGTTTTTT
TRBJ1-2 | TRBD1 | TRBV29-1 | NA | CSVASTGLLAGYTF | TGCAGCGTTGCGTCGACAGGGCTTCTGGCCGGCTACACCTTC
TRBJ1-2 | NA | TRBV15 | NA | CATSGHPTDYGYTF | TGTGCCACCAGCGGACACCCTACAGACTATGGCTACACCTTC
TRBJ2-5 | NA | TRBV12-5 | many | CASGLEETQYF | TGTGCTAGTGGTTTGGAGGAGACCCAGTACTTC
TRBJ2-7 | TRBD1 | TRBV30 | NA | CAWSVAGGLGQYF | TGTGCCTGGAGTGTGGCAGGGGGTCTTGGGCAGTACTTC